This paragraph reports one T cell receptor beta chain. This clone's antigen is unknown. Base quality data are lacking; no much larger clone is found one base away. This sample is drawn from a study of blood T cells in healthy people across ages (dated by TCRdb to 2013 to 2016). Regarding the complete study: In model experiments, template switching captured roughly one uniquely barcoded TCR beta cDNA molecule for every two T cells. The study measured age-related changes in TCR beta repertoire diversity using deep sequencing normalized with unique cDNA molecular identifiers. Four age groups were formed from the donors: young (average approximately 16 years), middle-aged (approximately 42), aged (62) and long-lived (around 82). To avoid experimental bias, donors of different ages were randomly spread across the sequencing lanes. Two additional independent replicas of 1 million unique cDNA reads from the same blood draw were analyzed for two donors (one aged 18 to 30 and one aged 80 or older).

Systemically healthy Caucasian individuals from Russia, 39 in total and aged about 6 to 100 years, were included as donors. Around 9.7 milliliters of peripheral blood were collected from each donor into EDTA-treated Vacutainer tubes. PBMCs were isolated by Ficoll-Paque density-gradient centrifugation, with at least 6 million obtained per sample. Trizol reagent was used to extract total RNA from the PBMCs, yielding at least 6 micrograms per sample. For every donor, flow cytometry on a PBMC aliquot measured the percentage of naive CD45RAhigh/CD27high T cells. Points the paper makes about the study in general: Because the CMV infection status of the donors was unknown, age-related changes in expanded clonotypes may potentially have been confounded. The long-lived group showed more naive CD4+ T cells, fewer expanded clones and increased TCR diversity than the aged group, suggesting age selection. Estimates of total diversity based on one million sequenced T cells were considered lower bounds and underestimates. The percentage of naive T cells measured by flow cytometry correlated strongly with observed TCR beta diversity. Observed TCR beta diversity per million T cells fell roughly linearly with age, and a significant reduction was already apparent by age around 40. Conclusive comparison of naive and antigen-experienced compartments was prevented by the profiling of bulk unsorted PBMCs.

Trimming takes 0 bases from V and 7 bases from J, and the germline ends sit 15 bases apart. CDR1 and CDR2, looked up from the germline V gene, are MNHEY and SVGAGI. The CDR3 measures 15 amino acids from cysteine to phenylalanine. The read is trimmed to its CDR3 DNA, 45 bases read in frame from base 1. The library came from 5' RACE. A second about 7 to 11 cycle PCR used a sample-barcoded 5' primer and a J-beta primer mix. Each TCR beta cDNA molecule received a unique molecular identifier from a template-switch 5' adaptor carrying 12 random nucleotides. Each sample yielded at least 2.5 million CDR3-containing paired-end reads. All of the RNA was converted into first-strand cDNA using the Mint cDNA synthesis kit, with a TRBC-specific oligonucleotide serving as the primer. After uracil-DNA glycosylase treatment, a first 18-cycle PCR used universal primers M1SS and BC2_uni_R on all cDNA. On the study's bioinformatics: Normalization of each sample was performed by random selection of 1 million high-quality reads, each carrying a distinct molecular identifier. Reads sharing molecular identifiers were discarded rather than binned into consensus sequences. MiTCR, run with a Q25 quality threshold and the strictest error-elimination algorithm, handled CDR3 identification, clonotype clustering and error correction. A nonparametric unseen species model with Euler transformation was used to estimate lower-bound total TCR beta diversity. The raw public reads went through TCRdb reprocessing: fastp at Q25, MiXCR clone calling, in-frame beta chains kept. CDR3 protein duplicates are merged, each entry listing the most common genes and DNA. What appears here as the V and J calls and clone size reflects TCRdb's work, not the paper's. The sample table lists approximately 1,700,000 distinct CDR3 sequences, about two fifths of them with a count of one. The ten top clones hold under 30% of the sample.

This clonotype was obtained from a human donor in good health. In this chain, TRBV6-5 is recombined with TRBJ1-2, with an unclear D gene assignment. Sequenced: blood. The CDR3 amino acid sequence is: CASSYSVAGVVGYTF. In nucleotides, the sequence is TGTGCCAGCAGTTACTCGGTGGCTGGGGTTGTTGGCTACACCTTC.